These T cell receptor beta chains were read from a single sample in a study of blood T cell repertoires in COVID-19. Assay used: immunoSEQ multiplex PCR; TCRdb lists only in-frame clones, some missing. The sample lists 300,000 to 350,000 clones; roughly 86% were seen once. The sequenced material came from peripheral blood. All receptors derive from a man between 25 and 39 years old with COVID-19, enrolled during active disease. The CDR3 runs from the conserved cysteine through the conserved F or W. A D gene is named only where the DNA matches it firmly. Not all rows give a size; the values are once, few, many and, for expanded clones, a class.

d_call	v_call	j_call	clone_size	cdr3_nt	cdr3_aa
-	TRBV6-5	TRBJ1-4	-	TGTGCCAGCAGTTATTCGGTACAGACAAATGAAAAACTGTTTTTT	CASSYSVQTNEKLFF
-	TRBV5-5	TRBJ1-2	-	TGTGCCAGCAGCTTCCGACAGATACAGGGTTTCTCTGGCTACACCTTC	CASSFRQIQGFSGYTF
-	TRBV2	TRBJ1-5	-	TGTGCCAGCAGAAGACAGCGACAATCCAATCAGCCCCAGCATTTT	CASRRQRQSNQPQHF
-	TRBV14	TRBJ1-2	-	TGTGCCAGCAGCCAAGGCGATCGCCCCATTCGAAACTATGGCTACACCTTC	CASSQGDRPIRNYGYTF
TRBD1	TRBV18	TRBJ1-3	-	TGTGCCAGCTCAGCCTCGGGACAGTCATACTCTGGAAACACCATATATTTT	CASSASGQSYSGNTIYF
TRBD2	TRBV11-2	TRBJ2-7	-	TGTGCCAGCAGCTTACGATTTTCGTCTAGCGGGGGCCCTCGCTACGAGCAGTACTTC	CASSLRFSSSGGPRYEQYF
TRBD1	TRBV28	TRBJ2-7	-	TGTGCCAGCAGTTCAATTGGACAGGGAACCTACGAGCAGTACTTC	CASSSIGQGTYEQYF
-	TRBV18	TRBJ2-3	-	TGTGCCAGCTCACCTTCCCCTAGCACAGATACGCAGTATTTT	CASSPSPSTDTQYF
TRBD2	TRBV24-1	TRBJ2-1	-	TGTGCCACCAGTGATTTTGGGAAAAGCGGGAGGCAAAACAATGAGCAGTTCTTC	CATSDFGKSGRQNNEQFF
-	TRBV6-5	TRBJ2-7	-	TGTGCCAGCCTTGCCTTCCAGGGATCGTTTTACGAGCAGTACTTC	CASLAFQGSFYEQYF
-	TRBV5-4	TRBJ2-5	-	TGTGCCAGCAGCTTGGAGGTATCGTCCGCGGTGGAGACCCAGTACTTC	CASSLEVSSAVETQYF
-	TRBV5-5	TRBJ1-3	-	TGTGCCAGCAGCTTCGGACAGCCCTCTGGAAACACCATATATTTT	CASSFGQPSGNTIYF
TRBD1	TRBV3-1/TRBV3-2	TRBJ1-2	-	TGTGCCAGCGACCCCGACAGGGGATACTATGGCTACACCTTC	CASDPDRGYYGYTF
TRBD2	TRBV7-9	TRBJ2-3	-	TGTGCCAGCAGCTTAGTACGAAGGGGGGGACTAGACCACACAGATACGCAGTATTTT	CASSLVRRGGLDHTDTQYF
TRBD2	TRBV9	TRBJ2-1	-	TGTGCCAGCAGCAAACCGGGACTAGGTGAGCAGTTCTTC	CASSKPGLGEQFF
-	TRBV11-2	TRBJ1-4	-	TGTGCCAGCAGCTTCCTCGGGGGTGCAACTAATGAAAAACTGTTTTTT	CASSFLGGATNEKLFF
TRBD2	TRBV7-2	TRBJ2-7	once	TGTGCCAGCAGGCCCCCGGCGGGAGTGACATACGAGCAGTACTTC	CASRPPAGVTYEQYF
-	TRBV28	TRBJ1-5	-	TGTGCCAGCAGTTTAATTTCGCGATCGGGGTGGGAGAGCAATCAGCCCCAGCATTTT	CASSLISRSGWESNQPQHF
TRBD2	TRBV5-4	TRBJ2-1	-	TGTGCCAGCAGCTCCCCCGGGACTAGTCCGCATGAGCAGTTCTTC	CASSSPGTSPHEQFF
-	TRBV5-5	TRBJ2-1	-	TGTGCCAGCAGCTTCCGGGACACAAATTACAATGAGCAGTTCTTC	CASSFRDTNYNEQFF